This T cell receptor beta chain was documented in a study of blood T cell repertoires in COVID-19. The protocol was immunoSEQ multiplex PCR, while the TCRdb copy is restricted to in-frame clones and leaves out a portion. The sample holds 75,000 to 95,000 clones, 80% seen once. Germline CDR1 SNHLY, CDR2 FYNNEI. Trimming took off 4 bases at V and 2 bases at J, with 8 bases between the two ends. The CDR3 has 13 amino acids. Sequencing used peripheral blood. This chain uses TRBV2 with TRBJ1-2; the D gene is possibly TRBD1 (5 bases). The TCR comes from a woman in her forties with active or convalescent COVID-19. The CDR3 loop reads CASSADKNYGYTF. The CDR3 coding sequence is TGTGCCAGCAGTGCGGACAAAAACTATGGCTACACCTTC.